These 13 T cell receptor beta chains came from one sample sequenced in a study of regulatory T cells in long-lasting Graves disease. Construction of the TCR beta libraries employed iRepertoire HTBI primers in conjunction with Arm-PCR of CDR3 regions. TCRdb re-analysed the multiplex PCR reads in MiXCR, keeping a single row per CDR3 protein. The sample lists hundreds of thousands of distinct CDR3 sequences; roughly 15% were seen once. As for time point: newly diagnosed GD, antithyroid drugs for less than 3 months. PBMC-extracted RNA yielded the TCR library. A further study also used this sample, focusing on T cells in Graves' hyperthyroidism and ophthalmopathy.

This specimen was peripheral blood mononuclear cells (PBMCs), taken at new diagnosis, from a patient treated with antithyroid drugs. All receptors derive from a woman aged 25-40 years with Graves disease.

This chain connects TRBV5-1 to TRBJ1-3; weak D call: TRBD1 (5 bases). The CDR3 covers 16 residues. V lost 3 bases and J lost 2, with 15 bases in between. CDR1 and CDR2 (germline): SGHRS, YFSETQ. CDR3 DNA: TGCGCCAGCAGCTCCAATGCTCAGGGAGCTGGAAACACCATATATTTT. Protein: CASSSNAQGAGNTIYF.

This clonotype was counted at least ten times. The chain recombines TRBV28 with TRBJ1-5; TRBD1 might be the D (5 bases). V was pared by 6 bases and J by 1 base, with 19 bases between. CDR1 is MDHEN and CDR2 is SYDVKM in the germline V gene. This CDR3 region has 17 residues. As DNA, the CDR3 is TGTGCCAGCAGCTGGGGACGGGGGGGTACCAGCAATCAGCCCCAGCATTTT. Its translation: CASSWGRGGTSNQPQHF.

This clonotype was seen at least ten times. The V and J genes are TRBV7-9 and TRBJ2-5, with D perhaps given as TRBD1 or TRBD2 (5 bases each). The germline gives CDR1 SEHNR, CDR2 FQNEAQ (reference sequence). The CDR3 loop spans 16 amino acids. V lost 4 bases to trimming and J lost 4 bases, with 19 bases between them. The CDR3 loop is CASSSSGTGFGETQYF. In DNA form, the CDR3 reads TGTGCCAGCAGCTCGTCCGGGACGGGATTTGGAGAGACCCAGTACTTC.

For this clonotype: One base away lies a much larger clone, so this may be a sequencing read error. V usage is TRBV3-1 and J usage is TRBJ2-2; no definite D call. Germline V lookup: CDR1 LGHDT, CDR2 YNNKEL (reference sequence). Trimming took off 6 bases at V and 4 bases at J, with 6 bases between the two ends. This CDR3 comprises 12 residues. CDR3 nucleotide sequence: TGTGCCAGCAGTTCCGCCACCGGGGAGCTGTTTTTT. It is translated as CASSSATGELFF.

The sample holds a few counts of this clonotype. The V gene is TRBV30, the J gene TRBJ1-6; D is possibly TRBD1 (5 bases). Germline V CDR1 and CDR2: GTSNPN, SVGIG (reference sequence). The CDR3 covers 15 residues. Trimming cost V 0 bases and J 7 bases, with 13 bases left between them. The CDR3 coding sequence is TGTGCCTGGAGTGTGGGGGATTCGACGAATTCACCCCTCCACTTT. Translation gives CAWSVGDSTNSPLHF.

The J gene is TRBJ1-1, the V gene TRBV12-3 or TRBV12-4; D not certain. Trimming stripped 3 bases from V and 3 bases from J, with 14 bases between. CDR3 length equals 15 residues. The DNA of the CDR3 is TGTGCCAGCAGTTTCGAGCGTGGGAGAGACACTGAAGCTTTCTTT. Its translation is CASSFERGRDTEAFF.

This clonotype was recorded many times. The gene calls are TRBV27 and TRBJ2-2, with 7 bases matching TRBD1. V shed 6 bases, J shed 5 bases, and the junction held 9 bases outside the gene matches. This CDR3 contains 15 residues. Germline V gives CDR1 MNHEY, CDR2 SMNVEV (reference sequence). The CDR3 is CASRTGLSGTGELFF. CDR3 DNA: TGTGCCAGCAGGACAGGGTTGTCGGGGACCGGGGAGCTGTTTTTT.

The rearrangement uses TRBV12-3 or TRBV12-4 and TRBJ2-1; 9 positions match TRBD2. This CDR3 is built from 14 residues. J gave up 8 bases and V 3 bases, and 5 bases lay outside the gene matches. The DNA for the CDR3 is TGTGCCAGCAGTTTCCTAGCGGGAACGCATGAGCAGTTCTTC. It yields the protein CASSFLAGTHEQFF.

The chain recombines TRBV6-5 with TRBJ1-1; D unresolved. Germline V CDR1 and CDR2: MNHEY, SVGAGI. V lost 2 bases and J lost 1, with 8 bases in between. The CDR3 length is 14 residues. CDR3 amino acids: CASSYGQRNTEAFF. CDR3 in DNA: TGTGCCAGCAGTTACGGGCAGCGGAACACTGAAGCTTTCTTT.

This clonotype has a count of ten or more. V is TRBV19 and J is TRBJ1-2; no reliable D call. Trimming left V 7 bases short and J 2 bases short, with 14 bases between. The CDR3 covers 14 residues. The germline CDR1 and CDR2 sequences are LNHDA and SQIVND (reference sequence). The CDR3, as DNA: TGTGCCAGTATGGTCGGACCCGCCAACTATGGCTACACCTTC. This gives the protein CASMVGPANYGYTF.

This clonotype was seen ten or more times. The chain couples TRBV28 to TRBJ2-3; 7 nucleotides align to TRBD1. Losses at the gene ends were 10 bases for V and 9 bases for J; bases not matched to a gene: 7. The CDR3 is 11 amino acids. The germline CDR1 and CDR2 sequences are MDHEN and SYDVKM. CDR3 sequence (DNA): TGTGCCACCACAGGGGTCGGGACGCAGTATTTT. Its protein is CATTGVGTQYF.

This clonotype was seen a few times. The V call is TRBV3-1, the J call TRBJ2-1; D is perhaps TRBD2 (6 bases). There are 14 residues in the CDR3. V gave up 4 bases and J gave up 7 bases, with 14 bases separating them. The germline CDR1 and CDR2 sequences are LGHDT and YNNKEL (reference sequence). For the CDR3, the DNA is TGTGCCAGCAGCCGCCCCCTAGGAGGGAATGAGCAGTTCTTC. Protein sequence: CASSRPLGGNEQFF.

The gene calls are TRBV6-2 or TRBV6-3 and TRBJ1-6; D is unresolved. V was cut by 5 bases and J by 0 bases, with 8 bases left in between. CDR3 length: 15 amino acids. Germline CDR1 MNHEY, CDR2 SVGEGT. Here the CDR3 reads CASSGGSSYNSPLHF. In DNA, the CDR3 is TGTGCCAGCAGTGGAGGTAGCTCCTATAATTCACCCCTCCACTTT.